This T cell receptor beta chain was retrieved from a study of blood T cell repertoires in COVID-19. As for the study in general: Researchers got acute and convalescent COVID-19 samples from the United States, Italy and Spain.

Participants had their cohort set by participant-reported clinical history. Only in-frame clones appear in the TCRdb table, and some are missing; sequencing was by immunoSEQ multiplex PCR. The sample yields some 240,000 clones, about 86% seen once. V lost 4 bases, J lost 4 bases, and 17 bases lay in between. The CDR3 length is 15 residues. From germline, CDR1 is SGHDN and CDR2 FVKESK. The TCR was taken from a woman aged 40 to 49 with acute COVID-19. The sample was PBMCs or T cells enriched from blood (not recorded which). The gene calls are TRBV14 and TRBJ2-7; TRBD1 might be the D (5 bases). This CDR3 is CASSPRATRGYEQYF. The DNA of the CDR3 is TGTGCCAGCAGCCCCAGGGCGACCCGCGGTTACGAGCAGTACTTC.